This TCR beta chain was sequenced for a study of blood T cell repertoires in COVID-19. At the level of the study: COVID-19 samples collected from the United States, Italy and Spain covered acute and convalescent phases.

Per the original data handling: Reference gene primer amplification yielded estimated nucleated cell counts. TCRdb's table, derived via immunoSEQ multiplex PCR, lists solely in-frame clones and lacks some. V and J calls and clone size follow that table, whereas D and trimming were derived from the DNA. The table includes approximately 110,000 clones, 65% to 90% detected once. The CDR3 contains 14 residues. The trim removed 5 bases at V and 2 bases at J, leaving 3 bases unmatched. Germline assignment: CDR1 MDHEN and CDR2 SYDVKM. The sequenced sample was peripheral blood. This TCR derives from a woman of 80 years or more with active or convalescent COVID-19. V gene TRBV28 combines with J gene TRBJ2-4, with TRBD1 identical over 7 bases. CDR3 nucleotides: TGTGCCAGCAGTCGACAGGGCCCCAAAAACATTCAGTACTTC. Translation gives CASSRQGPKNIQYF.